This T cell receptor beta chain derives from a study of shared clonotypes between healthy human individuals. General study points: Naive CD4 clonotype sharing across several donors was about 5.3%. Generation of non-shared clonotypes was less probable than generation of clonotypes shared by all four donors.

A note on this clone: The antigen remains undetermined.

With 5 bases clipped from V and 4 bases from J, the junction kept 10 bases outside the gene matches. CDR1 is SEHNR and CDR2 is FQNEAQ in the germline V gene (reference sequence). The CDR3 contains 15 residues. Authors' analysis steps: Junction-only sequences without quality scores were provided by ImmunoSEQ, so filtering was different. TCRdb's table, derived via immunoSEQ multiplex PCR, lists solely in-frame clones and lacks some. V and J calls and clone size are as listed in that table; D and trimming were resolved from the DNA. Found here are hundreds of thousands of clones, around three quarters of them singletons; the top ten hold under 2%. CD4+ cells were split into CD45RA+ naive and CD45RA-negative memory subsets.

The chain has TRBV7-9 and TRBJ1-2, with 7 bases lining up with TRBD1. The sequencing input was memory CD4+ T cells sorted from blood. Noted subset: CD45RA-negative fraction. The receptor was isolated from a woman between 25 and 40 years old in good health. The CDR3 protein is CASSPPGTVFYGYTF. The CDR3 DNA follows: TGTGCCAGCAGCCCTCCGGGGACAGTTTTCTATGGCTACACCTTC.